This TCR beta chain derives from a study of blood T cell repertoires in COVID-19 (TCRdb year 2020). Concerning the study at large: The collaborator samples originated in the United States, Italy and Spain and spanned the acute and convalescent phases of COVID-19. The material from the prospective study consisted of cDNA or gDNA derived from T cells, B-cell-depleted T cells, or PBMCs. Deeply sampled blood TCRbeta repertoires from subjects exposed to, actively infected with, or recovered from COVID-19 were included in the dataset. The repertoires were made available in a free public database intended to serve as a resource for research on the immune response to SARS-CoV-2. Samples came from the ongoing ImmuneRACE study (first 160 participants) plus 1,254 subjects from 6 global collaborators. A de-identified subject ID, COVID-19 status, age in years and sex were almost always included in the sample metadata. Where HLA class I and class II types were available, the types were taken from metadata supplied by the sample provider, not from assay-based typing. Broad study findings and their caveats: Clinical and demographic metadata were provided uncurated, with the amount varying by source and participant.

The CDR3, from cysteine to phenylalanine, totals 12 residues. The entry retains the CDR3 DNA only, 36 bases that are in frame from base 1. The trim is 1 base for V and 5 bases for J, with a gap of 2 bases between the germline ends. CDR1 MGHRA and CDR2 YSYEKL are derived from the germline V gene. TCRbeta CDR3 regions were amplified from genomic DNA using the immunoSEQ Assay, a bias-controlled multiplex PCR. The study's own analysis went as follows. The number of nucleated cells in each sample was estimated from the amplification of reference gene primers within the assay. To quantify the absolute abundance of each unique TCRbeta CDR3 rearrangement, sequence reads were collapsed and filtered. For each sample, productive Simpson clonality was calculated as the square root of Simpson's diversity index across productive rearrangements. TCRdb took over this immuneACCESS table, retaining in-frame rearrangements with V and J assigned. Such tables are incomplete; in checked studies, under half of the missing clones stem from an unresolved V gene, and the remainder is unexplained. V and J calls and clone size follow that table, whereas D and trimming were derived from the DNA. In all, the sample holds approximately 220,000 clones, and roughly 90% of those were seen once. Around 15% of the sample rests with the top ten.

Participants in the prospective study were enrolled through a virtual design, were aged roughly 18 to 100 years, and lived in 24 United States geographic areas. In the prospective study, cohorts were assigned on the basis of participant-reported clinical history obtained from a screening survey and a study questionnaire. A participant counted as exposed if, within 2 weeks of entering the study, that participant had been in contact with someone who had a PCR-confirmed or clinician-diagnosed COVID-19 case. Mobile phlebotomists in the prospective study collected whole blood, serum and a nasopharyngeal or oropharyngeal swab from every participant. Participants in the prospective study had the option to provide additional blood draws and questionnaires over a 2-month period. Prospective study blood samples were shipped either frozen or at room temperature before DNA extraction. About this clone: The clone's antigen remains unknown. No quality values exist for individual bases; no much larger clone is one base distant.

This receptor chain uses TRBV4-1 and TRBJ1-4, with no D gene named confidently. This sequence originates from a man aged 30 to 45 who had been exposed to COVID-19. Material: PBMCs or T cells enriched from blood (not recorded which). The base sequence is TGCGCCAGCAGCCAAGTAAATGAAAAACTGTTTTTT. The resulting protein is CASSQVNEKLFF.